The 10 T cell receptor beta chains in this list originate from one sample, sequenced in a study of blood T cell repertoires in COVID-19. The repertoire was sequenced with immunoSEQ multiplex PCR; TCRdb's copy has only in-frame clones and lacks some. This sample has fewer than 350,000 clones, with about 90% found just once. Sequencing was done on a sample of PBMCs or T cells enriched from blood (not recorded which). Source of these receptors: a woman aged 18-29 years with acute COVID-19.

The chain has TRBV7-6 and TRBJ2-3, with 10 bases lining up with TRBD2. CDR1 and CDR2 from the germline V gene are SGHVS and FNYEAQ. The CDR3 consists of 12 residues. After removal of 4 bases from V and 9 bases from J, the junction contained 1 base not matched to a gene. The CDR3 is CASSSTSGTQYF. Written as DNA, the CDR3 is TGTGCCAGCAGCTCGACTAGCGGGACGCAGTATTTT.

V and J are TRBV27 and TRBJ1-2; the D gene is possibly TRBD1 (6 bases). The germline CDR1 and CDR2 sequences are MNHEY and SMNVEV (reference sequence). Between the trimmed V and J ends, which lost 0 bases and 7 bases, there was a span of 18 bases. The CDR3 extends over 16 amino acids. CDR3 residues: CASSLSMAPGAGGYTF. The CDR3 bases are TGTGCCAGCAGTTTATCCATGGCCCCAGGGGCCGGTGGCTACACCTTC.

This clone was detected only once. The chain is built from TRBV18 and TRBJ2-3, with 7 bases fitting TRBD2. The CDR3 loop spans 22 amino acids. V lost 4 bases and J lost 4; bases outside the gene matches: 29. The V gene's germline CDR1 is KGHSH and CDR2 LQKENI. The DNA of the CDR3 is TGTGCCAGCTCACGCGCCGGGACTTGGATTGATACGGGAGGAATTTCCCCAGATACGCAGTATTTT. This translates into CASSRAGTWIDTGGISPDTQYF.

V and J are TRBV7-3 and TRBJ2-1; maybe TRBD1 (5 bases). The CDR3 consists of 15 residues. Germline V gene sequence: CDR1 SGHTA, CDR2 FQGTGA. The V and J ends lost 1 base and 2 bases respectively, with 9 bases between them. Here the CDR3 reads CASSLSQGTYNEQFF. The CDR3 coding sequence is TGTGCCAGCAGCTTAAGCCAGGGTACCTACAATGAGCAGTTCTTC.

In DNA form, the CDR3 reads TGTGCCAGCAGCCAAGTCGGGGGAATCAAAGAGACCCAGTACTTC. Residues: CASSQVGGIKETQYF. The chain joins TRBV4-2 to TRBJ2-5, with a possible D match to TRBD2 (6 bases). Germline CDR1 LGHNA, CDR2 YNFKEQ. The ends were cut back, 1 base at V and 3 bases at J, with 12 bases in the middle. CDR3 length equals 15 residues.

The V and J genes are TRBV7-3 and TRBJ1-2, with D uncertain. The CDR3 length is 13 residues. Germline loops: CDR1 SGHTA, CDR2 FQGTGA. V lost 1 base to trimming and J lost 7 bases, with 10 bases between them. The CDR3 DNA reads as TGTGCCAGCAGCTTAAGTAACGGTGCTGGCTACACCTTC. Amino acids: CASSLSNGAGYTF.

This clone showed up just once. The chain employs TRBV11-2 and TRBJ2-5; 7 bases line up with TRBD1. Germline V CDR1 and CDR2: SGHAT, FQNNGV. The CDR3 runs to 16 residues. The V gene end was trimmed by 5 bases and the J gene end by 4 bases; junction bases not matched to a gene: 13. CDR3 in DNA: TGTGCCAGCAGCCCTTATCGACAGGGCTCCGGAGAGACCCAGTACTTC. It translates to CASSPYRQGSGETQYF.

V gene TRBV19 combines with J gene TRBJ1-2; D is undetermined. The length of the CDR3 is 14 residues. V was clipped by 5 bases and J by 1 base, with 11 bases between them. Germline CDR1 reads LNHDA; CDR2 reads SQIVND (reference sequence). The CDR3 nucleotides read TGTGCCAGTAGTGGACGGGGAGTTAACTATGGCTACACCTTC. Protein sequence: CASSGRGVNYGYTF.

The chain has TRBV6-2 or TRBV6-3 and TRBJ2-1; 9 nucleotides agree with TRBD1. The length of the CDR3 is 15 residues. The J segment lost 7 bases and the V segment lost 6 bases, leaving 10 bases of the junction unmatched. Germline V gene data show CDR1 as MNHEY and CDR2 as SVGEGT. This CDR3 reads CASSQTDRGSNEQFF. The CDR3 nucleotides are TGTGCCAGCAGCCAAACGGACAGGGGTAGTAATGAGCAGTTCTTC.

This chain links TRBV7-2 with TRBJ2-1, with D perhaps TRBD2 (5 bases). This CDR3 contains 17 residues. Looked up from germline, CDR1 is SGHTA and CDR2 is FQGNSA. Trimming removed 0 bases from V and 9 bases from J, with 21 bases in between. CDR3: CASSLAFGLLTGSEQFF. The DNA of the CDR3 is TGTGCCAGCAGCTTAGCATTTGGGCTATTGACGGGGAGTGAGCAGTTCTTC.